This T cell receptor beta chain was identified in a study of vaccination and CD4 T cells after COVID-19. Comment on this clonotype: The antigen is not known.

Sequencing of DNA taken from cultured CD4+ T cells relied on the Oncomine TCR Beta short-read assay. From the PCR reads, TCRdb called clonotypes with MiXCR, one entry per CDR3 protein. The sample includes some 21,000 distinct CDR3 sequences, approximately 42% of them seen just once. Treatment: 10-day PBMC culture with coronavirus spike peptide pools or control peptides (ViraFEST assay). Half-medium changes with fresh IL-2 medium occurred on days 3 and 7. The germline gives CDR1 DFQATT, CDR2 SNEGSKA (reference sequence). This CDR3 region has 11 residues. V gave up 0 bases and J gave up 12 bases, with 9 bases separating them.

This sequence originates from a human donor who received a COVID-19 vaccine. The sequencing used CD4+ T cells from blood, cultured in vitro, collected before SARS-CoV-2 vaccination. The chain combines TRBV20-1 with TRBJ2-1, with D hard to call. The CDR3 protein is CSARDRKRQFF. The CDR3 DNA follows: TGCAGTGCTAGAGATCGAAAGAGGCAGTTCTTC.